This T cell receptor (beta chain) was obtained from a study of Graves' ophthalmopathy and Graves' hyperthyroidism. Investigators amplified TCR beta CDR3 regions from RNA transcripts. First-round RT-PCR with HTBI primers preceded a second-round multiplex PCR. TCRdb re-derived calls from the multiplex PCR reads in MiXCR, one entry per CDR3 protein. The table shows 500,000 to 600,000 distinct CDR3 sequences, with 35% to 40% occurring only once. The CDR3 contains 14 residues. From germline, CDR1 is SGDLS and CDR2 YYNGEE. Trimming removed 3 bases from V and 9 bases from J; junction bases left unmatched: 8.

Source material: peripheral blood or thyroid tissue (not recorded which). The chain combines TRBV9 with TRBJ1-5; TRBD1 matches at 8 bases. The source of this sequence is an adult man with Graves' hyperthyroidism. The CDR3 protein is CASSEGGQVPPQHF. CDR3 DNA sequence: TGTGCCAGCAGCGAAGGGGGACAGGTACCGCCCCAGCATTTT.